This section outlines one TCR beta chain sequence together with its context. The sample is drawn from a study of graft-versus-host responses after intestinal transplantation. Germline values: CDR1 SGHNT, CDR2 YENEEA. The CDR3 is 17 amino acids. Trimming removed 2 bases from V and 3 bases from J; junction bases left unmatched: 7. This table comes from immunoSEQ multiplex PCR, and its TCRdb copy is limited to in-frame clones, with some not included. The sample has under 9,000 clones, around 74% seen once. Processed graft tissue released its intraepithelial and lamina propria lymphocytes. This specimen consisted of ileum tissue, obtained about 490 days after intestinal transplant. The source of this sequence is a human patient who received an intestinal transplant, so some T cells may come from the graft donor. This chain links TRBV11-3 with TRBJ2-2; 9 bases fit TRBD2. This CDR3 is CASSLWQREVDTGELFF. The CDR3 region has the DNA TGTGCCAGCAGCTTATGGCAGCGGGAGGTCGACACCGGGGAGCTGTTTTTT.